These 8 T cell receptor delta chains came from one sample sequenced in a study of gamma-delta chains in newborns, infants, children (dated by TCRdb to between 2018 and 2021). TCRdb records Illumina MiSeq as the sequencer. TCRdb reanalyzed the public reads with the CATT caller, and identical DNA sequences were merged afterwards. The sample yields thousands of delta-chain clones; roughly 14% were counted once. The top ten constitute under 30% of the sample. This specimen consisted of blood, obtained at baseline. The receptors were sampled from a child who was a newborn, infant or young child, either healthy, febrile or measles-vaccinated (not recorded which).

Comment on this clone: This may be a read error: a much more frequent sequence differs by one nucleotide. This specimen includes other DNA sequences encoding the same CDR3. The rearrangement links TRDV1 to TRDJ2; TRDD3 agrees at 9 bases. The trim removed 0 bases at V and 0 bases at J, leaving 32 bases unmatched. Looked up from germline, CDR1 is TSWWSYY and CDR2 is QGS. The CDR3 spans 27 residues. The CDR3 region has the DNA TGTGCTCTTGGGGAACTCCCCTTACCCTCCTTTCCCTCGTACTGGGGGAGAACTCTTGCTTTGACAGCACAACTCTTCTTT. This sequence encodes CALGELPLPSFPSYWGRTLALTAQLFF.

This chain connects TRDV1 to TRDJ2, with 11 bases fitting TRDD3. Germline trimming cut 0 bases from V and 0 bases from J; bases unmatched to any gene: 21. The CDR3 loop spans 24 amino acids. The germline gives CDR1 TSWWSYY, CDR2 QGS. CDR3 residues: CALGELGFYLLGDTHGPLTAQLFF. CDR3 bases: TGTGCTCTTGGGGAACTAGGGTTCTACCTCTTGGGGGATACGCATGGGCCTTTGACAGCACAACTCTTCTTT.

This clone is classed as medium-sized. The rearrangement joins TRDV3 to TRDJ1, with TRDD3 matching over 7 bases. Per the germline V gene, CDR1 is TVYSNPD and CDR2 is GDNSRS (reference sequence). This CDR3 spans 17 amino acids. The ends lost 2 bases at V and 0 bases at J; junction bases unmatched: 15. Here the CDR3 reads CAFPPGERGMYTDKLIF. The CDR3 nucleotides are TGTGCCTTTCCTCCGGGGGAAAGGGGGATGTACACCGATAAACTCATCTTT.

This clone is medium-sized in the sample. The rearrangement joins TRDV2 to TRDJ3; TRDD3 agrees at 8 bases. Trimming removed 1 base from V and 0 bases from J; junction bases left unmatched: 10. The germline V gene encodes CDR1 GEAIGNYY and CDR2 EKD. The CDR3 is 20 amino acids. The CDR3, as DNA: TGTGCCTGTGACACAGGAAGCTGGGGGACAAGCTCCTGGGACACCCGACAGATGTTTTTC. Residues: CACDTGSWGTSSWDTRQMFF.

This clone was found many times. This chain uses TRDV2 with TRDJ1, with 12 bases that match TRDD3. V lost 2 bases, J lost 2 bases, and 11 bases stayed unmatched. Germline values: CDR1 GEAIGNYY, CDR2 EKD. This CDR3 is 18 amino acids long. The CDR3 nucleotides read TGTGCCTGTGACATACTCAACTGGGGGATACAGGGAACCGATAAACTCATCTTT. Its translation is CACDILNWGIQGTDKLIF.

The table lists this clone with a few counts. TCRdb has a much larger clone's protein, which differs at residue 13 from the translation of this DNA, likely because of a read error; what is shown is the protein translated from the DNA. V is TRDV3 and J is TRDJ1; 9 nucleotides line up with TRDD3. The CDR3 is made up of 18 amino acids. Germline V gene sequence: CDR1 TVYSNPD, CDR2 GDNSRS (reference sequence). Germline trimming cut 2 bases from V and 4 bases from J; bases unmatched to any gene: 20. CDR3 sequence (DNA): TGTGCCTTTCGAGTAGGGTACTGGGGGACCCTGTACAGCGATAAACTCATCTTT. This codes for CAFRVGYWGTLYSDKLIF.

As to this clone: A much more abundant neighbour one base away suggests this may be a read error. The chain employs TRDV3 and TRDJ1; no firm D call. Germline V CDR1 and CDR2: TVYSNPD, GDNSRS (reference sequence). The V gene lost 2 bases and the J gene lost 7 bases, with 14 bases spanning the gap. CDR3 size: 12 residues. The CDR3 sequence: CAFLVSGAKLIF. CDR3 nucleotides: TGTGCCTTTCTCGTCTCCGGGGCTAAACTCATCTTT.

This clone has ten or more counts. This rearrangement joins TRDV3 to TRDJ3; TRDD3 is a possible D gene (10 bases). The CDR3 loop spans 33 amino acids. Trimming took 3 bases from V and 2 from J, leaving 65 bases between them. The V gene's germline CDR1 is TVYSNPD and CDR2 GDNSRS (reference sequence). Here the CDR3 reads CAFLAPFPPAFLRCYFILGDFCPRPWDTRQMFF. The CDR3 region has the DNA TGTGCCTTCCTTGCCCCTTTTCCCCCAGCCTTCCTACGTTGTTATTTTATACTGGGGGATTTTTGTCCCCGTCCCTGGGACACCCGACAGATGTTTTTC.